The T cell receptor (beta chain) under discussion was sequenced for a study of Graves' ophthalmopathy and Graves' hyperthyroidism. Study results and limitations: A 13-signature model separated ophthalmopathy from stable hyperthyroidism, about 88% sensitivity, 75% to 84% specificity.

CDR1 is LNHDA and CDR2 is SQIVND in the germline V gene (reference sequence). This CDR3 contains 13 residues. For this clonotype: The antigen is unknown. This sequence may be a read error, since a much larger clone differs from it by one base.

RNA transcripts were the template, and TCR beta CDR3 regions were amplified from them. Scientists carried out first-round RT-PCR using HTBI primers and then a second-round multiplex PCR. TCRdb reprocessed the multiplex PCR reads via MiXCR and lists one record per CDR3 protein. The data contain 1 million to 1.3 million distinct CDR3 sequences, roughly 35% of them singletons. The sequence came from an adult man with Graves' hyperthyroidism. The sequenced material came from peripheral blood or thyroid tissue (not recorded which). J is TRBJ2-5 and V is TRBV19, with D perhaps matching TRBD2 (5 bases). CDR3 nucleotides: TGTGCCTGTAGTACTCCGGGCGGGGAGACCCAGTACTTC. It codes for CACSTPGGETQYF.